A selection of T cell receptor beta chains follows, all from one sample in a study of T-cell memory formation after mild COVID-19. MiXCR was run by TCRdb on the 5' RACE reads, yielding one entry per CDR3 protein. The sample lists roughly 150,000 distinct CDR3 sequences, over 10% occurring once. Input material: PBMCs or a T cell subset sorted from them (not recorded which). Every receptor here comes from a man younger than 35 who had mild COVID-19 (a few samples of this study predate the infection). Cell type and time point are not known. Both conserved end residues are part of each CDR3. A D gene is named only where the DNA matches it firmly. Expanded clones get a size class; other rows say once, few or many, or leave the size out.

TRBJ2-2 few TRBV7-2 - CASSLQAGLNTGELFF TGTGCCAGCAGCCTCCAGGCGGGTTTGAACACCGGGGAGCTGTTTTTT
TRBJ2-7 few TRBV12-3/TRBV12-4 - CASGNRAYEQYF TGTGCCAGCGGGAACAGGGCCTACGAGCAGTACTTC
TRBJ2-3 many TRBV5-1 - CASSLALLSGTDTQYF TGCGCCAGCAGCTTGGCCCTTCTATCGGGCACAGATACGCAGTATTTT
TRBJ2-5 few TRBV7-3 TRBD2 CASSMGLAGVETQYF TGTGCCAGCAGCATGGGACTAGCGGGGGTGGAGACCCAGTACTTC
TRBJ2-5 many TRBV5-5 TRBD1 CASSSTGQGAGETQYF TGTGCCAGCAGCTCGACGGGACAGGGGGCCGGCGAGACCCAGTACTTC
TRBJ1-4 - TRBV5-1 TRBD1 CASSQGQGNSEKLFF TGCGCCAGCAGCCAGGGACAGGGAAATAGTGAAAAACTGTTTTTT
TRBJ1-1 few TRBV5-1 - CASSAGPLNTEAFF TGCGCCAGCAGTGCCGGGCCGTTGAACACTGAAGCTTTCTTT
TRBJ1-1 few TRBV7-9 - CASSFLRGTTEAFF TGTGCCAGCAGCTTTTTGCGGGGAACCACTGAAGCTTTCTTT
TRBJ2-1 many TRBV14 - CASSQDWEDREQFF TGTGCCAGCAGCCAAGATTGGGAGGATCGTGAGCAGTTCTTC
TRBJ2-1 few TRBV5-4 - CASSLRVGRASEQFF TGTGCCAGCAGCTTGCGGGTTGGCAGGGCCTCTGAGCAGTTCTTC
TRBJ2-5 few TRBV2 - CASSGEAEETQYF TGTGCCAGCAGCGGAGAAGCTGAGGAGACCCAGTACTTC
TRBJ2-3 few TRBV5-1 - CASSLMYTQYF TGCGCCAGCAGCTTGATGTATACGCAGTATTTT
TRBJ2-1 few TRBV4-3 - CASSIDLTANEQFF TGCGCCAGCAGCATAGACTTGACAGCGAATGAGCAGTTCTTC
TRBJ2-2 - TRBV5-8 - CASSPQGPWNTGELFF TGTGCCAGCAGCCCCCAGGGTCCCTGGAACACCGGGGAGCTGTTTTTT
TRBJ1-5 few TRBV7-2 - CASSLSTNQPQHF TGTGCCAGCAGCTTATCAACAAATCAGCCCCAGCATTTT
TRBJ2-3 few TRBV24-1 - CATSGAGAHTDTQYF TGTGCCACCAGTGGGGCAGGGGCGCACACAGATACGCAGTATTTT
TRBJ2-3 once TRBV7-6 - CASSLDSGADTQYF TGTGCCAGCAGCTTAGACTCCGGGGCTGATACGCAGTATTTT
TRBJ2-2 many TRBV12-3/TRBV12-4 TRBD1 CASRGQEDTGELFF TGTGCCAGCAGGGGACAGGAGGACACCGGGGAGCTGTTTTTT
TRBJ2-5 few TRBV20-1 TRBD2 CSASQAGGPWETQYF TGCAGTGCTAGCCAAGCGGGGGGGCCTTGGGAGACCCAGTACTTC
TRBJ1-5 few TRBV18 - CASSPGIRYSNQPQHF TGTGCCAGCTCACCGGGGATACGCTATAGCAATCAGCCCCAGCATTTT
TRBJ1-3 - TRBV7-3 - CASSFGPLDTIYF TGTGCCAGCAGCTTCGGACCCCTGGACACCATATATTTT
TRBJ2-7 - TRBV25-1 TRBD1 CASSVRGTVTSHEQYF TGTGCCAGCAGTGTGAGAGGGACAGTGACCTCCCACGAGCAGTACTTC
TRBJ1-1 few TRBV12-3/TRBV12-4 - CASSFLGYTEAFF TGTGCCAGCAGTTTTTTAGGGTACACTGAAGCTTTCTTT
TRBJ2-3 - TRBV10-3 TRBD2 CAIEGSGGLTDTQYF TGTGCCATCGAAGGTAGCGGGGGTCTCACAGATACGCAGTATTTT
TRBJ1-1 - TRBV7-8 TRBD1 CASSLKSRRQGAWNTEAFF TGTGCCAGCAGCTTAAAAAGTCGGCGTCAGGGGGCGTGGAACACTGAAGCTTTCTTT
TRBJ1-1 few TRBV7-2 TRBD1 CASSSWTGGGTEAFF TGTGCCAGCAGCTCGTGGACAGGGGGAGGGACTGAAGCTTTCTTT
TRBJ2-2 few TRBV7-9 - CASSLLRGIVGELFF TGTGCCAGCAGCCTCCTCCGGGGGATAGTCGGGGAGCTGTTTTTT
TRBJ1-5 - TRBV7-9 - CASSLGGMVRGNQPQHF TGTGCCAGCAGCTTAGGGGGGATGGTACGGGGCAATCAGCCCCAGCATTTT
TRBJ1-5 few TRBV5-1 - CASSLGVVGNQPQHF TGCGCCAGCAGCTTGGGGGTCGTGGGTAATCAGCCCCAGCATTTT
TRBJ1-2 - TRBV6-2/TRBV6-3 - CASSYSGVYGYTF TGTGCCAGCAGTTACTCGGGGGTATATGGCTACACCTTC
TRBJ2-2 - TRBV28 - CASSLISSNTGELFF TGTGCCAGCAGTTTGATCTCCTCGAACACCGGGGAGCTGTTTTTT
TRBJ2-7 - TRBV9 - CASSVNPSYEQYF TGTGCCAGCAGCGTTAACCCCTCCTACGAGCAGTACTTC
TRBJ1-5 - TRBV28 - CASSLDQNQPQHF TGTGCCAGCAGTTTGGACCAGAATCAGCCCCAGCATTTT
TRBJ1-2 - TRBV27 TRBD1 CASSLRSDRGPDGYTF TGTGCCAGCAGTTTACGTTCGGACAGGGGGCCGGATGGCTACACCTTC
TRBJ2-1 few TRBV7-9 - CASSSLAVDYYEQFF TGTGCCAGCAGCTCCCTCGCGGTTGACTACTATGAGCAGTTCTTC
TRBJ2-3 - TRBV6-5 - CASSARDSTDTQYF TGTGCCAGCAGTGCCAGAGACAGCACAGATACGCAGTATTTT
TRBJ1-2 many TRBV4-1 TRBD1 CASSQDRRDRGAGYTF TGCGCCAGCAGCCAAGATCGCAGGGACAGGGGCGCTGGCTACACCTTC
TRBJ2-1 few TRBV4-1 TRBD2 CASSHSGGLAGDEQFF TGCGCCAGCAGCCACTCCGGGGGACTAGCGGGCGATGAGCAGTTCTTC
TRBJ1-2 - TRBV18 - CASSADSSGYGYTF TGTGCCAGCTCCGCCGACAGTTCTGGCTATGGCTACACCTTC
TRBJ2-7 few TRBV30 TRBD1 CAWSVMGQGLREQYF TGTGCCTGGAGTGTAATGGGACAGGGCCTCAGGGAGCAGTACTTC
TRBJ2-5 few TRBV11-1 TRBD1 CASSGRGLRETQYF TGTGCCAGCAGCGGCAGGGGGCTTCGGGAGACCCAGTACTTC
TRBJ2-3 - TRBV5-1 - CASRGQTRTSTDTQYF TGCGCCAGCAGGGGCCAGACCAGGACTAGCACAGATACGCAGTATTTT
TRBJ2-3 many TRBV27 - CASSIRLSEADTQYF TGTGCCAGCAGTATACGACTAAGCGAGGCAGATACGCAGTATTTT
TRBJ2-4 many TRBV20-1 - CSARDLGALAKNIQYF TGCAGTGCTAGAGATTTGGGGGCCCTAGCCAAAAACATTCAGTACTTC
TRBJ2-5 - TRBV7-2 - CASSRNRRGLEYLQETQYF TGTGCCAGCAGCCGAAATCGGCGGGGGCTTGAATACCTCCAAGAGACCCAGTACTTC
TRBJ2-5 many TRBV12-3/TRBV12-4 - CASLRGQQETQYF TGTGCCAGCTTACGGGGACAACAAGAGACCCAGTACTTC
TRBJ1-1 few TRBV7-9 - CASTQSPGTEAFF TGTGCCAGCACCCAATCTCCGGGGACTGAAGCTTTCTTT
TRBJ2-2 - TRBV5-1 - CASSFLQGGTGELFF TGCGCCAGCAGCTTTTTGCAGGGAGGCACCGGGGAGCTGTTTTTT
TRBJ1-2 many TRBV5-1 TRBD1 CASSLGTGDTYGYTF TGCGCCAGCAGCCTCGGGACAGGGGATACCTATGGCTACACCTTC
TRBJ2-3 few TRBV5-1 TRBD2 CASSSSGGRWTDTQYF TGCGCCAGCAGCTCTAGCGGGGGAAGGTGGACAGATACGCAGTATTTT
TRBJ2-5 many TRBV5-1 - CASSLGQETQYF TGCGCCAGCAGCTTGGGACAAGAGACCCAGTACTTC
TRBJ1-5 - TRBV5-1 - CASRQPQHF TGCGCCAGCAGACAGCCCCAGCATTTT
TRBJ1-1 - TRBV4-1 - CASSQDWVGLGTEAFF TGCGCCAGCAGCCAAGACTGGGTGGGGCTCGGCACTGAAGCTTTCTTT
TRBJ2-3 - TRBV7-8 - CASSLDPAAGPASTDTQYF TGTGCCAGCAGCTTAGACCCCGCTGCGGGACCCGCTAGCACAGATACGCAGTATTTT
TRBJ1-2 - TRBV7-9 - CASSRLEGFYGYTF TGTGCCAGCAGCAGACTAGAGGGCTTCTATGGCTACACCTTC
TRBJ2-7 - TRBV5-1 TRBD2 CASSVTSGASYEQYF TGCGCCAGCTCCGTGACTAGCGGGGCCTCCTACGAGCAGTACTTC
TRBJ2-1 - TRBV7-2 TRBD2 CASSRSLAALNEQFF TGTGCCAGCAGCCGATCCCTAGCGGCGCTCAATGAGCAGTTCTTC